In its sample, the clone carrying this TCR beta chain was seen many times. Its target is unknown. This record belongs to a study of T cells in Graves' hyperthyroidism and ophthalmopathy. The investigators amplified TCR beta CDR3 regions from RNA transcripts. An initial round of RT-PCR targeting the TCR CDR3 relied on the HTBI primer set. A single record per CDR3 protein comes from TCRdb applying MiXCR to the multiplex PCR reads. In the table there are over 250,000 distinct CDR3 sequences, about 25% of which are singletons. General observations from the study: Ophthalmopathy onset followed model prediction by a median about 6.5 months. By a 13 V-J model, ophthalmopathy was set apart from stable hyperthyroidism.

In germline, CDR1 is MNHNS, CDR2 SASEGT. The CDR3 contains 14 residues. The ends were cut back, 8 bases at V and 1 base at J, with 12 bases in the middle. Sequenced: blood. The rearrangement uses TRBV6-1 and TRBJ1-5; D is unresolved. This TCR came from a man between 35 and 55 years old with Graves' hyperthyroidism that later progressed to Graves' ophthalmopathy. CDR3 sequence reads: CASGTPQSNQPQHF. CDR3 DNA: TGTGCCAGCGGAACACCACAGAGCAATCAGCCCCAGCATTTT.